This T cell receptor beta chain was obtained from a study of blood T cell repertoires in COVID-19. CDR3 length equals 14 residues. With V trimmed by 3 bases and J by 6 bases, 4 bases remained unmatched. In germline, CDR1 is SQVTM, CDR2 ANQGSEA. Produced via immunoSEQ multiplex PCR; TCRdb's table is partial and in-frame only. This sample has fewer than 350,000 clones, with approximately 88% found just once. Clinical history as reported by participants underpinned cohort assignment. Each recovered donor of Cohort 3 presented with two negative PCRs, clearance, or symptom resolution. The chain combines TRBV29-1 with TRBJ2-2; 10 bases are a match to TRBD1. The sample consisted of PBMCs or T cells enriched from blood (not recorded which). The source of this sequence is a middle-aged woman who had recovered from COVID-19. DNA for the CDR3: TGCAGCGTTGACACAGGGACAGGGGCCGGGGAGCTGTTTTTT. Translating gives CSVDTGTGAGELFF.